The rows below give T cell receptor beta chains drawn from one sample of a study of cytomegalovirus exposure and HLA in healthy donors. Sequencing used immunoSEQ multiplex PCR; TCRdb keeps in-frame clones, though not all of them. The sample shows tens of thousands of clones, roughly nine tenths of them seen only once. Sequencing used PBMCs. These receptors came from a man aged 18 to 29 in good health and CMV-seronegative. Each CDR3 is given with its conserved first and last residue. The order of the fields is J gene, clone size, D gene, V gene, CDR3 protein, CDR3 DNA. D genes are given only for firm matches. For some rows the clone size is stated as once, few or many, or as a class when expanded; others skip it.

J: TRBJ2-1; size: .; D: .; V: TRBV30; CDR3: CAWRGGNTWDEQFF; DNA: TGTGCCTGGAGAGGGGGAAACACCTGGGATGAGCAGTTCTTC
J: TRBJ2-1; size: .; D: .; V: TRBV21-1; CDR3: CASNLEGSGRGMIHNEQFF; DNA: TGTGCCAGCAACCTCGAAGGTAGCGGGAGGGGGATGATCCACAATGAGCAGTTCTTC
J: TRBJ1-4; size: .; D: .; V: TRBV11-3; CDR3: CASSLAGNNEKLFF; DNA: TGTGCCAGCAGCTTAGCGGGTAATAATGAAAAACTGTTTTTT
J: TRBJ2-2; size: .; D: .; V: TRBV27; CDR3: CASGSRAANTGELFF; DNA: TGTGCCAGCGGTTCCCGAGCGGCGAACACCGGGGAGCTGTTTTTT
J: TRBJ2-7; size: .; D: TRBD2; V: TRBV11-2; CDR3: CASSLGTGGYEQYF; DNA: TGTGCCAGCAGCTTAGGGACGGGAGGCTACGAGCAGTACTTC
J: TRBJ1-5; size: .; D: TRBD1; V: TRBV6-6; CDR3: CASSYSLQGDQPQHF; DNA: TGTGCCAGCAGTTACTCGTTGCAGGGGGATCAGCCCCAGCATTTT
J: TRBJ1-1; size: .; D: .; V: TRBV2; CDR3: CASILDRSEAFF; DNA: TGTGCCAGCATTCTCGACAGGAGTGAAGCTTTCTTT
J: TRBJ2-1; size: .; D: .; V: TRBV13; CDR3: CASSLSTSLHGNEQFF; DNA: TGTGCCAGCAGCTTGTCTACATCACTACACGGCAATGAGCAGTTCTTC
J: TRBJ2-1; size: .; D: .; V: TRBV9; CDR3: CASSEASGRAGNNEQFF; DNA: TGTGCCAGCAGCGAGGCCTCGGGACGGGCGGGAAACAATGAGCAGTTCTTC
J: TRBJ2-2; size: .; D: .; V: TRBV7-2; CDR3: CASSLTSTGLTTGELFF; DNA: TGTGCCAGCAGCTTAACATCGACAGGTTTGACCACCGGGGAGCTGTTTTTT
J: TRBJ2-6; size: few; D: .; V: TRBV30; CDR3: CAWSVRGSGANVLTF; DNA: TGTGCCTGGAGTGTACGGGGTTCTGGGGCCAACGTCCTGACTTTC
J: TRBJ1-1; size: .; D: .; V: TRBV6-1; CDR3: CASSGGSAGRAFF; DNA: TGTGCCAGCAGTGGAGGGAGCGCGGGCAGAGCTTTCTTT
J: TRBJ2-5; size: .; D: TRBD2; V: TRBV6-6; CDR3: CASRPGLAQETQYF; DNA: TGTGCCAGCAGGCCGGGACTAGCTCAAGAGACCCAGTACTTC
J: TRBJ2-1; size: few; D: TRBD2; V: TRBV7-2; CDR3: CASSQDHSGREKFF; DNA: TGTGCCAGCAGCCAAGACCATAGCGGGAGGGAGAAGTTCTTC
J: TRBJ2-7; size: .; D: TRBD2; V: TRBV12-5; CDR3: CASGLVHGGSNHEQYF; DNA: TGTGCTAGTGGTTTGGTACACGGCGGGAGTAACCACGAGCAGTACTTC
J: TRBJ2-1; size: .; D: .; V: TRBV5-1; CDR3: CASSQLQGPSEQFF; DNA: TGCGCCAGCAGCCAATTACAGGGTCCGAGTGAGCAGTTCTTC
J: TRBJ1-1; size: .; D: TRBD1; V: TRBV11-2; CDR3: CASSARDRWNTEAFF; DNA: TGTGCCAGCAGCGCCCGGGACAGATGGAACACTGAAGCTTTCTTT
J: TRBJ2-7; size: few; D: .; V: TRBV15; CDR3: CATSRVLWAYEQYF; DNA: TGTGCCACCAGCAGGGTATTATGGGCTTACGAGCAGTACTTC
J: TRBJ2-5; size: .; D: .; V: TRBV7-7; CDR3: CASSSGSHQGTQYF; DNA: TGTGCTAGCAGCTCCGGGAGCCATCAGGGGACCCAGTACTTC
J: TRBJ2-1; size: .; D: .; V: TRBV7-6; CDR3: CASSQHQTPSSLFF; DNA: TGTGCCAGCAGCCAACACCAAACCCCCAGTTCGTTGTTCTTC
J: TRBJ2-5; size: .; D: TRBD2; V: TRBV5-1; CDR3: CASSLGTTLQETQYF; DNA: TGCGCCAGCAGCTTAGGGACTACCCTCCAAGAGACCCAGTACTTC
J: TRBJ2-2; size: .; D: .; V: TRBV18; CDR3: CASSPDSTGELFF; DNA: TGTGCCAGCTCACCGGACTCGACCGGGGAGCTGTTTTTT
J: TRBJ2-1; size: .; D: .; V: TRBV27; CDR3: CASSLSSLAAYNEQFF; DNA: TGTGCCAGCAGTCTCTCAAGCTTAGCGGCGTACAATGAGCAGTTCTTC
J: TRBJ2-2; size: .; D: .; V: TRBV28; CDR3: CASSFLPPSQGGELFF; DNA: TGTGCCAGCAGTTTCCTCCCTCCCTCGCAGGGTGGGGAGCTGTTTTTT